The present T cell receptor beta chain was sequenced within a study of T cells in Graves' hyperthyroidism and ophthalmopathy. The TCR beta CDR3 regions underwent amplification using RNA transcripts as the source. Carried out on the TCR CDR3, a first-round RT-PCR used the HTBI primer set. Using its own MiXCR run on the multiplex PCR reads, TCRdb lists one record per CDR3 protein. This sample has 500,000 to 600,000 distinct CDR3 sequences; around 46% occur once, and the top ten carry more than 7.5%. Findings and caveats of the study: Ophthalmopathy was told apart from stable hyperthyroidism by a 13 V-J model.

Together with thyroid ultrasound, orbital computed tomography, serum thyroxine and TRAb, clinical symptoms were used for diagnoses. With respect to this clonotype: Its antigen remains unknown.

V dropped 6 bases and J dropped 3 bases, with 11 bases sitting between them. The CDR3 sequence is 13 residues long. Germline CDR1 MGHDK, CDR2 SYGVNS. Sequenced material: peripheral blood or thyroid tissue (not recorded which). V usage is TRBV25-1 and J usage is TRBJ1-1; weak D call: TRBD1 (6 bases). This TCR was recovered from a woman under 30 with Graves' hyperthyroidism. The CDR3 sequence: CASRTTGDTEAFF. The CDR3 DNA reads as TGTGCCAGCAGAACGACAGGAGACACTGAAGCTTTCTTT. The full variable domain, rest sourced from reference TRBV25-1 and TRBJ1-1, is EADIYQTPRYLVIGTGKKITLECSQTMGHDKMYWYQQDPGMELHLIHYSYGVNSTEKGDLSSESTVSRIRTEHFPLTLESARPSHTSQYLCASRTTGDTEAFFGQGTRLTVV.